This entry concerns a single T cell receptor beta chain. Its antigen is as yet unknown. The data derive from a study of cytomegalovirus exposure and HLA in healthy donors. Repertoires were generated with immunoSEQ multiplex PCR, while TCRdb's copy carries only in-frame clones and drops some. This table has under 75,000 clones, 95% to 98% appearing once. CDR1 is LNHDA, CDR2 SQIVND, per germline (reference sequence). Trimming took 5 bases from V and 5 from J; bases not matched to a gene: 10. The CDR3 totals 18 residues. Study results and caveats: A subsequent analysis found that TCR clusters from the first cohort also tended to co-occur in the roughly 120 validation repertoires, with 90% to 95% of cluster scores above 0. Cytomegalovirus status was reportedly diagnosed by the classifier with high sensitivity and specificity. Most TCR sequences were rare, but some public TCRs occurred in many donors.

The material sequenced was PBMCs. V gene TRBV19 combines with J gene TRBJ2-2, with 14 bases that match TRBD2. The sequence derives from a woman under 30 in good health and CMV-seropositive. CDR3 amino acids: CASSGGLAGALETGELFF. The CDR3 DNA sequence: TGTGCCAGTAGTGGGGGACTAGCGGGAGCGTTGGAGACCGGGGAGCTGTTTTTT.